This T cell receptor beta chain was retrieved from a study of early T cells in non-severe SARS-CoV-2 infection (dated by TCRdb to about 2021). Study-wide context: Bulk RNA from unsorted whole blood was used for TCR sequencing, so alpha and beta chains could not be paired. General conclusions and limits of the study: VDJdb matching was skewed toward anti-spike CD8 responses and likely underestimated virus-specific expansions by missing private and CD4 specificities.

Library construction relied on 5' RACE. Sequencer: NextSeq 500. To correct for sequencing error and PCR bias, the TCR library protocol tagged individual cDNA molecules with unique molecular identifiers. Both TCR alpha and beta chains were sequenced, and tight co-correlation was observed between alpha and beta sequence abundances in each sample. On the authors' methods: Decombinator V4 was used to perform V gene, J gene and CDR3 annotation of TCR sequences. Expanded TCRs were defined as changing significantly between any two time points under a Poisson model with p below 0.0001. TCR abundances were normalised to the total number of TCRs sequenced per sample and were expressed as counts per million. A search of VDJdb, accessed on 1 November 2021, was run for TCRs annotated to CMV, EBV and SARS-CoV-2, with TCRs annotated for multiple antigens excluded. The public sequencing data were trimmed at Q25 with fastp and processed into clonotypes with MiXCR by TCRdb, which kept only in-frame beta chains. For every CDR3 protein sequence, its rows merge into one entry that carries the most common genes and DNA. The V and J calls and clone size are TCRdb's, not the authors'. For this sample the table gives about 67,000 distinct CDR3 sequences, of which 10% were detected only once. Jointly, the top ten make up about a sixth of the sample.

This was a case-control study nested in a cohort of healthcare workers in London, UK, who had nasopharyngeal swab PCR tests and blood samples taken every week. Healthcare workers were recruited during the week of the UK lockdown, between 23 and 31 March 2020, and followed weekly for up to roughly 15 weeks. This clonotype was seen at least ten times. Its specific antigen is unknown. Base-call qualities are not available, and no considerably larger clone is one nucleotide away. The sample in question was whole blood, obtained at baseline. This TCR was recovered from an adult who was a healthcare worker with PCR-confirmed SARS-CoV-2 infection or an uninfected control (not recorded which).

The nucleotides are TGTGCCAGCAGTTTACAAGATAATTCACCCCTCCACTTT. This gives the protein CASSLQDNSPLHF. The receptor chain draws on TRBV12-3 or TRBV12-4 and TRBJ1-6; a confident D gene designation cannot be given. From cysteine to phenylalanine, the CDR3 is 13 amino acids long. Left in the record is the CDR3 DNA by itself, 39 bases read in frame from the first base. V and J are truncated by 2 bases and 5 bases respectively, leaving an intervening sequence of 4 bases.